A single sample is the source of the 19 T cell receptor beta chains below, sequenced in a study of blood T cell repertoires in COVID-19. Using immunoSEQ multiplex PCR, the repertoire was profiled, and TCRdb retains in-frame clones only, with some absent. Of some 93,000 clones detected, 75% to 90% appear once; the ten largest clones hold roughly 7.2%. Sequenced input: peripheral blood. The source of these receptors is a man aged 60 to 75 with acute or convalescent COVID-19.

CDR3 in amino acids: CASSLRQGRAGNTIYF. CDR3 in DNA: TGTGCCAGCAGCCTACGACAGGGTCGGGCGGGAAACACCATATATTTT. J is TRBJ1-3 and V is TRBV14; 7 positions agree with TRBD1. CDR3 length: 16 amino acids. Germline V gives CDR1 SGHDN, CDR2 FVKESK. The V gene end was trimmed by 4 bases and the J gene end by 4 bases; junction bases not matched to a gene: 10. Full variable domain (rest looked up from reference TRBV14 and TRBJ1-3): EAGVTQFPSHSVIEKGQTVTLRCDPISGHDNLYWYRRVMGKEIKFLLHFVKESKQDESGMPNNRFLAERTGGTYSTLKVQPAELEDSGVYFCASSLRQGRAGNTIYFGEGSWLTVV.

Here the CDR3 DNA reads TGTGCCAGCAGCTTCTTAAGGGGGAACACTGAAGCTTTCTTT. Its translation is CASSFLRGNTEAFF. The V and J genes are TRBV5-4 and TRBJ1-1; TRBD1 is a possible D gene (5 bases). V lost 2 bases and J 1 base, leaving 9 bases between the germline ends. The CDR3 spans 14 residues. The germline CDR1 and CDR2 sequences are SGHNT and YYREEE (reference sequence).

The chain links TRBV9 to TRBJ1-4; 10 nucleotides match TRBD1. CDR1 SGDLS and CDR2 YYNGEE come from the germline V gene. The CDR3 is made up of 15 amino acids. Trimming took 3 bases from V and 4 from J; bases not matched to a gene: 3. The chain's CDR3 is CASSGGQGNNEKLFF. The CDR3 coding sequence is TGTGCCAGCAGCGGGGGACAGGGGAATAATGAAAAACTGTTTTTT.

The genes are TRBV4-1 and TRBJ1-5; D is perhaps TRBD1 (6 bases). CDR3 length: 19 amino acids. Trimming removed 0 bases from V and 0 bases from J, with 18 bases in between. Germline CDR1 reads MGHRA; CDR2 reads YSYEKL. CDR3 nucleotide sequence: TGCGCCAGCAGCCAAGAGTCACAGGGAGTCAGAAATAGCAATCAGCCCCAGCATTTT. It encodes CASSQESQGVRNSNQPQHF.

V usage is TRBV19 and J usage is TRBJ2-1; the match to TRBD2 covers 9 bases. The germline gives CDR1 LNHDA, CDR2 SQIVND (reference sequence). This CDR3 is 16 amino acids long. V was pared by 7 bases and J by 4 bases, with 11 bases of the junction left unmatched. CDR3 bases: TGTGCCAGTACTCCAAGGGCGGGAGGGCGTTACAATGAGCAGTTCTTC. It is translated as CASTPRAGGRYNEQFF.

About this clone: Germline is not matched at one junction end, which may reflect a read error. Additional DNA sequences in this sample encode the identical CDR3. V is TRBV3-1 (or the pseudogene TRBV3-2) and J is TRBJ1-2; 10 bases are shared with TRBD1. This CDR3 has 16 residues. Germline V gives CDR1 LGHDT, CDR2 YNNKEL (reference sequence). The CDR3 here is CASSPIRTGGGYGYTF. CDR3 nucleotide sequence: TGTGCCAGTAGCCCCATTCGGACAGGGGGTGGCTATGGCTACACCTTC.

V and J are TRBV11-2 and TRBJ2-7; no clear D gene. The V end lost 0 bases, the J end lost 0 bases, and 9 bases lay between the germline ends. CDR3 length equals 15 residues. The germline CDR1 and CDR2 sequences are SGHAT and FQNNGV. CDR3 sequence reads: CASSLDRVSSYEQYF. The CDR3 DNA sequence: TGTGCCAGCAGCTTAGATCGGGTCAGCTCCTACGAGCAGTACTTC.

The chain is built from TRBV11-2 and TRBJ2-2; TRBD2 aligns across 7 bases. The CDR3 has 16 residues. The J segment lost 6 bases and the V segment lost 1 base, leaving 8 bases of the junction unmatched. The germline V gene has CDR1 SGHAT and CDR2 FQNNGV. The CDR3 DNA follows: TGTGCCAGCAGCTTAGTTCGCGGGAGAGGTGCCGGGGAGCTGTTTTTT. Amino acid sequence: CASSLVRGRGAGELFF.

The chain links TRBV6-6 to TRBJ1-6, with TRBD1 matching over 10 bases. V lost 6 bases and J lost 6; bases outside the gene matches: 8. The CDR3 is 16 amino acids. CDR1 and CDR2 from the germline V gene are MNHNY and SVGAGI (reference sequence). The CDR3 sequence is CASRPGTGARNSPLHF. For the CDR3, the DNA is TGTGCCAGCAGACCCGGGACAGGGGCGCGTAATTCACCCCTCCACTTT.

V usage is TRBV27 and J usage is TRBJ1-1; no reliable D call. This CDR3 contains 13 residues. V was cut by 3 bases and J by 5 bases, with 10 bases left in between. CDR1 is MNHEY, CDR2 SMNVEV, per germline (reference sequence). The CDR3 bases are TGTGCCAGCAGTTTTTCTTCGGTGACTGAAGCTTTCTTT. It is translated as CASSFSSVTEAFF.

This clone was recorded once. The gene calls are TRBV29-1 and TRBJ1-1, with 9 bases aligning to TRBD1. The V gene end was trimmed by 7 bases and the J gene end by 2 bases; junction bases not matched to a gene: 5. The CDR3 is 13 residues long. Germline V gene lookup returns CDR1 SQVTM and CDR2 ANQGSEA. The chain's CDR3 is CSGLGQGNTEAFF. The DNA for the CDR3 is TGCAGCGGGTTGGGACAGGGAAACACTGAAGCTTTCTTT.

This clone was seen ten or more times. V usage is TRBV30 and J usage is TRBJ1-6; 9 bases align to TRBD1. Germline V gene lookup returns CDR1 GTSNPN and CDR2 SVGIG (reference sequence). J lost 5 bases, V lost 0 bases, and 2 bases had no gene match. The CDR3 consists of 15 residues. This chain's CDR3 is CAWSVGQGDNSPLHF. The CDR3 bases are TGTGCCTGGAGTGTGGGACAGGGCGATAATTCACCCCTCCACTTT.

The chain employs TRBV30 and TRBJ2-7, with D possibly TRBD1 on 6 matching bases. Germline CDR1 and CDR2: GTSNPN and SVGIG (reference sequence). This CDR3 has 12 amino acids. V was clipped by 3 bases and J by 2 bases, with 8 bases between them. CDR3 coding DNA: TGTGCCTGGAGGGACAGAGCCTACGAGCAGTACTTC. Amino acids: CAWRDRAYEQYF. Variable domain in full (rest from reference TRBV30 and TRBJ2-7): SQTIHQWPATLVQPVGSPLSLECTVEGTSNPNLYWYRQAAGRGLQLLFYSVGIGQISSEVPQNLSASRPQDRQFILSSKKLLLSDSGFYLCAWRDRAYEQYFGPGTRLTVT.

This rearrangement joins TRBV6-4 to TRBJ2-1; D is undetermined. Germline V gives CDR1 MRHNA, CDR2 SNTAGT. The CDR3 covers 17 residues. Trimming took off 5 bases at V and 0 bases at J, with 17 bases between the two ends. The CDR3 region is CASSFYAGPSSYNEQFF. The CDR3 DNA follows: TGTGCCAGCAGTTTTTACGCTGGGCCCAGCTCCTACAATGAGCAGTTCTTC.

J is TRBJ1-3 and V is TRBV6-5, with D tentatively TRBD1 (5 bases). This CDR3 has 14 amino acids. The germline gives CDR1 MNHEY, CDR2 SVGAGI. Deletions cut 11 bases from V and 0 bases from J, with 14 bases between. CDR3 residues: CAVRPDNSGNTIYF. The CDR3 nucleotides read TGTGCCGTACGCCCGGACAACTCTGGAAACACCATATATTTT.

The J gene is TRBJ1-1, the V gene TRBV29-1; D call uncertain. V lost 7 bases and J lost 0, with 3 bases in between. Germline V CDR1 and CDR2: SQVTM, ANQGSEA. This CDR3 contains 10 residues. CDR3 residues: CSGVNTEAFF. CDR3 DNA sequence: TGCAGCGGAGTGAACACTGAAGCTTTCTTT.

This clone was recorded a few times. The chain carries TRBV7-2 and TRBJ1-1; 9 bases line up with TRBD1. V gave up 5 bases and J gave up 5 bases; unmatched junction bases: 9. Germline CDR1 and CDR2: SGHTA and FQGNSA. The CDR3 runs to 15 residues. As DNA, the CDR3 is TGTGCCAGCAGCCCCTCGACAGGGGGAAGGACTGAAGCTTTCTTT. It translates to CASSPSTGGRTEAFF.

The rearrangement links TRBV5-1 to TRBJ1-5; 9 positions match TRBD1. Per the germline V gene, CDR1 is SGHRS and CDR2 is YFSETQ. The CDR3 runs 16 residues. The ends lost 0 bases at V and 2 bases at J; junction bases unmatched: 3. CDR3 protein: CASSLGDREGNQPQHF. The DNA for the CDR3 is TGCGCCAGCAGCTTGGGGGACAGGGAAGGCAATCAGCCCCAGCATTTT.

The chain joins TRBV2 to TRBJ1-4; a weak D match, TRBD1 (5 bases). The CDR3 covers 15 residues. Trimming left V 6 bases short and J 7 bases short, with 18 bases between. CDR1 and CDR2 from the germline V gene are SNHLY and FYNNEI. Here the CDR3 reads CASRTYDGGGEKLFF. The CDR3 DNA follows: TGTGCCAGCAGAACCTATGACGGGGGGGGTGAAAAACTGTTTTTT.